A selection of T cell receptor beta chains follows, all from one sample in a study of T cells in Graves' hyperthyroidism and ophthalmopathy. TCRdb fed the multiplex PCR reads into MiXCR, producing one record per CDR3 protein. The sample lists 450,000 to 600,000 distinct CDR3 sequences; about 20% were seen once. The sample comprised blood. All receptors derive from a middle-aged man with Graves' ophthalmopathy. CDR3s include the opening cysteine and the closing phenylalanine or tryptophan. The D gene is left open where the match is weak. Clone sizes are given selectively: once, few, many, or a class where the clone is expanded.

>TRBD2|TRBJ2-1|TRBV7-2|.
TGTGCCAGCAGCTTAGCGGGGCTAGCGGGGGGGCGGGGCTCCTACAATGAGCAGTTCTTC
CASSLAGLAGGRGSYNEQFF
>.|TRBJ2-1|TRBV6-2/TRBV6-3|few
TGTGCCAGCGGGCGGGGACAGAGGCCCTACAATGAGCAGTTCTTC
CASGRGQRPYNEQFF
>TRBD2|TRBJ2-7|TRBV27|few
TGTGCCAGCAGGCAAGGACTAGCGGGAGGGTACTACGAGCAGTACTTC
CASRQGLAGGYYEQYF
>.|TRBJ2-1|TRBV6-1|.
TGTGCCAGCAGTGAGACGAGTTACAATGAGCAGTTCTTC
CASSETSYNEQFF
>TRBD2|TRBJ2-2|TRBV7-8|.
TGTGCCAGCAGCTCCGTAGCGGGAGTAGGCACCGGGGAGCTGTTTTTT
CASSSVAGVGTGELFF
>.|TRBJ2-2|TRBV7-9|many
TGTGCCAGCAGCTCCTTTAATATTGACACCGGGGAGCTGTTTTTT
CASSSFNIDTGELFF
>.|TRBJ1-5|TRBV27|.
TGTGCCAGCAGTCCCACCGGGACGGTTAGCAATCAGCCCCAGCATTTT
CASSPTGTVSNQPQHF
>TRBD1|TRBJ1-2|TRBV6-2/TRBV6-3|many
TGTGCCAGCGGGGACAGGGGTTACGATGGCTACACCTTC
CASGDRGYDGYTF
>.|TRBJ2-5|TRBV9|few
TGTGCCAGCAGCGGGACTACGCAGGAGACCCAGTACTTC
CASSGTTQETQYF
>.|TRBJ2-1|TRBV20-1|few
TGCAGTGCCGCTATACAGTCCCTGGGGTATGAGCAGTTCTTC
CSAAIQSLGYEQFF
>TRBD2|TRBJ2-1|TRBV6-2/TRBV6-3|many
TGTGCCAGCAGGACTAGCGGGGGGGCTCGGGAGCAGTTCTTC
CASRTSGGAREQFF
>.|TRBJ1-2|TRBV25-1|few
TGTGCCAGCAGTGACCCCTCCGTAGGCAGGTCTGGCTACACCTTC
CASSDPSVGRSGYTF
>.|TRBJ2-1|TRBV4-1|.
TGCGCCAGCAGCCAAGAAACAGGTCTAGTTAATGAGCAGTTCTTC
CASSQETGLVNEQFF
>TRBD1|TRBJ2-3|TRBV7-6|.
TGTGCCAGCAGCTCAGGGGGCTACCCTAGCACAGATACGCAGTATTTT
CASSSGGYPSTDTQYF
>.|TRBJ2-2|TRBV16|.
TGTGCCAGCAGCCAATCAGGGGCGGGTCTGAAGCTGTTTTTT
CASSQSGAGLKLFF
>.|TRBJ2-2|TRBV5-1|.
TGCGCCAGCCGCCGAGACAGTGCGACCACCGGGGAGCTGTTTTTT
CASRRDSATTGELFF
>.|TRBJ1-2|TRBV20-1|many
TGCAGTGCTAGAGATCCACGTGACACTCATGGCTACACCTTC
CSARDPRDTHGYTF
>TRBD2|TRBJ2-2|TRBV20-1|few
TGCAGTGCTAGGGGACTAGCGGGAGGGCCCGCGAACACCGGGGAGCTGTTTTTT
CSARGLAGGPANTGELFF